This T cell receptor beta chain was sequenced during a study of blood T cell repertoires in COVID-19. Study background: COVID-19 samples collected from the United States, Italy and Spain covered acute and convalescent phases.

Germline CDR1 reads LGHNA; CDR2 reads YNFKEQ. The ends were cut back, 1 base at V and 0 bases at J, with 19 bases in the middle. This CDR3 has 18 residues. Authors' methods: How many nucleated cells were present was estimated from reference gene primer amplification. Sequencing used immunoSEQ multiplex PCR; TCRdb keeps in-frame clones, though not all of them. V and J calls and clone size are those listed in that table; D and trimming were worked out from the DNA. The data show 400,000 or so clones, 85% to 90% seen once. Individuals drawn from under 30 US areas were roughly 18 to 89 years old. Sequencing used PBMCs or T cells enriched from blood (not recorded which). The J gene is TRBJ2-7, the V gene TRBV4-2; possible D gene TRBD2, 5 bases. This sequence originates from a man aged 25-40 years who had recovered from COVID-19. The CDR3 protein is CASSQVATRRAISYEQYF. The CDR3 coding sequence is TGTGCCAGCAGCCAAGTCGCTACGCGGCGGGCCATCTCCTACGAGCAGTACTTC.